This T cell receptor beta chain emerged from a study of blood T cell repertoires in COVID-19. Study as a whole: In each case, the material was cDNA or gDNA derived from T cells, B-cell-depleted T cells, or PBMCs.

The CDR3 extends over 14 amino acids. V was trimmed by 0 bases and J by 3 bases, leaving 7 bases between them. Germline V gene lookup returns CDR1 SGDLS and CDR2 YYNGEE. In the original workflow: The assay estimated nucleated cells by amplifying reference gene primers. Here immunoSEQ multiplex PCR was the method, and the copy in TCRdb shows in-frame clones only, minus some. V, J and clone size were drawn from that table, and D and trimming were deduced from the DNA. This sample yields roughly 56,000 clones, of which approximately 83% are seen a single time; more than 12% belongs to the top ten. The receptor comes from a human donor in a cohort sampled during active COVID-19. The chain uses TRBV9 and TRBJ1-5; perhaps TRBD1 as D (5 bases). Sequencing used peripheral blood. CDR3 coding DNA: TGTGCCAGCAGCGTAGCAGGGAACAATCAGCCCCAGCATTTT. Translation: CASSVAGNNQPQHF.